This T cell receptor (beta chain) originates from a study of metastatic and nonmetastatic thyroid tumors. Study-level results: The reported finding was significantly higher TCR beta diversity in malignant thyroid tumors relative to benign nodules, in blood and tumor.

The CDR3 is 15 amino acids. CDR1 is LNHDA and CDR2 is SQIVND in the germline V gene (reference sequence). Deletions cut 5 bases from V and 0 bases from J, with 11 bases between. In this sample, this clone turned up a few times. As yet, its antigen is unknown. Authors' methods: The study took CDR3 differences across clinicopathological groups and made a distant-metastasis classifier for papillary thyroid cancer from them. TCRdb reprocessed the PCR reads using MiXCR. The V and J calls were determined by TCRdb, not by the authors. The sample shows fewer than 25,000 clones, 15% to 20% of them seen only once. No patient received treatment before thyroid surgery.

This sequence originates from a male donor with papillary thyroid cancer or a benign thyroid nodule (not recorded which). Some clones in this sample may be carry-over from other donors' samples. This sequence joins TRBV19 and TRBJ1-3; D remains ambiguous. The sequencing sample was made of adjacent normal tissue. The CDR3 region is CASSVTASSGNTIYF. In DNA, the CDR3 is TGTGCCAGTAGTGTAACAGCGAGCTCTGGAAACACCATATATTTT.